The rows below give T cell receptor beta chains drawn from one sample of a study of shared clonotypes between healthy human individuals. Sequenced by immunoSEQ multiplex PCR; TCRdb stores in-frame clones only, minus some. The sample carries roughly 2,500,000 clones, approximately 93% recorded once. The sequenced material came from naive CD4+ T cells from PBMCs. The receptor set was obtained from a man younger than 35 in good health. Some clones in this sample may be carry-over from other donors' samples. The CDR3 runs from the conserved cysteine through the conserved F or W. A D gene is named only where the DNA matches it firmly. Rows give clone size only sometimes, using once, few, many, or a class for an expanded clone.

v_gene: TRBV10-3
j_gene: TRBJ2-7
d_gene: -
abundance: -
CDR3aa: CAISESAQVYEQYF

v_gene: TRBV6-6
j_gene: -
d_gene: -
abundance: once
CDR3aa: CASRRVASSYEQYF

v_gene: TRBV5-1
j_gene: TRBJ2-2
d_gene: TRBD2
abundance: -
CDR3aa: CASSSGLAVLENTGELFF

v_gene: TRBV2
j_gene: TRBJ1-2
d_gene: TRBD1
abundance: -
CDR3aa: CASRYTGVDYGYTF

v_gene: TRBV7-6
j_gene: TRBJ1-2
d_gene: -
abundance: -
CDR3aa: CASSPGLRGVGYTF

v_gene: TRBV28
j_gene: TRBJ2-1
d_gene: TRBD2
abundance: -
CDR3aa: CASNSGQSSYNEQFF

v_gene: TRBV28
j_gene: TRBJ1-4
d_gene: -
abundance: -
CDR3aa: CASSLTGLGVGEKLFF

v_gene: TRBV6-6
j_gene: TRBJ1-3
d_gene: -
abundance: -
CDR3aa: CASSYETSGNTIYF

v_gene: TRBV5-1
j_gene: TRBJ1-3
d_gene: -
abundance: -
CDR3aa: CASRDSVSGNTIYF

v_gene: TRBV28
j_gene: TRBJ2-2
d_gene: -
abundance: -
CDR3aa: CASRAQLTTGELFF

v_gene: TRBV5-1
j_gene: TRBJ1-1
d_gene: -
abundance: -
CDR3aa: CASSTTGNTEAFF

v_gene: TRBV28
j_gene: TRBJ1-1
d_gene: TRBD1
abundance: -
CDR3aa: CAVKGAMYTEAFF

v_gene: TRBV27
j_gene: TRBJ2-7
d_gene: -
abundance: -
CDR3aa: CASTGSGPYEQYF

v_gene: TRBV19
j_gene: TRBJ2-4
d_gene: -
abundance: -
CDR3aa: CASITETPPRAKNIQYF

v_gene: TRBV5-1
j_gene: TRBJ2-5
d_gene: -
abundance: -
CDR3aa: CASSLERQETQYF

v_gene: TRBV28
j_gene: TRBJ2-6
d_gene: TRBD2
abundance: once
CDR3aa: CASRPPGLANSGANVLTF

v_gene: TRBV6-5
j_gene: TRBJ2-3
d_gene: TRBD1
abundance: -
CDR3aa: CASSSRDRDTDTQYF

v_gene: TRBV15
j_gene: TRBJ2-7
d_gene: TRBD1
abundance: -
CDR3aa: CATSRLGTDSYEQYF

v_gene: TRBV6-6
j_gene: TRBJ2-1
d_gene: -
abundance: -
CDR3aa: CASSYRLANEQFF

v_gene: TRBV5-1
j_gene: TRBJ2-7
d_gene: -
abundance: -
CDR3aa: CASSLGGGGRPYEQYF

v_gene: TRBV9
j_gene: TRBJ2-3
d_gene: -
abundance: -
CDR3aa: CASSVASGRPTDTQYF

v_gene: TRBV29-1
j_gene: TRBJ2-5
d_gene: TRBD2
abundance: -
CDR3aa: CSVDKFQGREGETQYF

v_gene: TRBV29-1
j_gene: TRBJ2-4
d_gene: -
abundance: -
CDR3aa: CSVDNGKNIQYF

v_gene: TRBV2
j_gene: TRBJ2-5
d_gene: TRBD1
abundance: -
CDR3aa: CASRPGTGIETQYF

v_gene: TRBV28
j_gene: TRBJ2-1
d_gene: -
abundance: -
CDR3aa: CASSLSVGTSYNEQFF

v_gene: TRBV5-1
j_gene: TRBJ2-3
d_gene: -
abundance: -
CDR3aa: CASSLAGAGTDTQYF

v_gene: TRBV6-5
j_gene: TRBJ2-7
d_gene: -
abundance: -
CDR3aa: CASSYRWEYAQEQYF

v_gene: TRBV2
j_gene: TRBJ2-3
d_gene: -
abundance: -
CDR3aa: CASGGLGDTQYF

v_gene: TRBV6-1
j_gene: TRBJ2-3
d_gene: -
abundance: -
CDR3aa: CASNRRLGPTDTQYF

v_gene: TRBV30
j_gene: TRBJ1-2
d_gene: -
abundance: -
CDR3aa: CAWTVVPGGGYTF

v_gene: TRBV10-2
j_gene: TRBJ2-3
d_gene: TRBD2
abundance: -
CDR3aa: CASSGTRYVGDTQYF

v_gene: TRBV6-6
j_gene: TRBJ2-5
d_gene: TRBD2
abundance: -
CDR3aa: CASSYSEREGQETQYF

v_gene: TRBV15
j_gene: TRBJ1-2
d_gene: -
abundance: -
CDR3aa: CATTNSAGWLEDGYTF

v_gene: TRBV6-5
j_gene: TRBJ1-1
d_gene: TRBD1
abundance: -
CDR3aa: CASSPQGPGTEAFF

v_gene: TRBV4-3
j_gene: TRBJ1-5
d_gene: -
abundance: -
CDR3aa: CASSQAPVGNQPQHF

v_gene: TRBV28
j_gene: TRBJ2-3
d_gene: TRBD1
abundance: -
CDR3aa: CASNQGVGGTDTQYF

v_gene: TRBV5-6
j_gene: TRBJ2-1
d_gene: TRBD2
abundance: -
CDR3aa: CASSPSGLARNEQFF

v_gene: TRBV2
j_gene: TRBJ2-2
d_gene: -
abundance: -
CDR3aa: CASTSQPQVTGELFF